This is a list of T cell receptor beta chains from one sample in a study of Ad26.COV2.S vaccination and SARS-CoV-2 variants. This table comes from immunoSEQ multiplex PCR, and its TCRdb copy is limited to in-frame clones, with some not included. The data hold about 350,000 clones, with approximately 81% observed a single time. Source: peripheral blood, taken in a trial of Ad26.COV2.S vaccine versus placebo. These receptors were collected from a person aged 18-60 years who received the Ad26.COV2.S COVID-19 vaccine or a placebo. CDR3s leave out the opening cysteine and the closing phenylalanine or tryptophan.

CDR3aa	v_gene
ASRDYREGSQPQH	TRBV19
ASRGTGSNTGELF	TRBV2
ASSPLDRGRTTGANVLT	TRBV19
ASRSSWGYGYT	TRBV27
ASSETGNEQF	TRBV25-1
ASSLDGPGELF	TRBV7-7
ASSYALSGEQY	TRBV6-2/TRBV6-3
ASMNSGGDNEQF	TRBV2
ASSSAGAPHIQY	TRBV7-2
ASSLESEWPRGYT	TRBV7-2
ASSLTGYEQF	TRBV11-2
ASSLDLVYTEAF	TRBV7-9
AAWEGGLGLAGNNEQF	TRBV28
ASSGREYSTDTQY	TRBV28
ASSLLRTSGGGPETQY	TRBV10-1
AISEWGSSYEQY	TRBV10-3
ASRANTGELF	TRBV28
ASSREEDSYNYGYT	TRBV7-8
ASSGTGDTEAF	TRBV3-1/TRBV3-2
AAGTGNYGYT	TRBV28
ASRKTQLYEQY	TRBV5-1
ASSLAGDPYEQY	TRBV5-1
ASSPRGGQEVLNTEAF	TRBV7-9
ASSQQDGHNEQF	TRBV14
ASSQDSANEKLF	TRBV19
ASSEAGQARGYT	TRBV2
ASSLGQGGETQY	TRBV5-8
ASSPWSGGTSGIGKQF	TRBV5-5
ASSPTSWDTDTQY	TRBV5-4
ATSEGVPSTQY	TRBV4-1
ASSPPGTTNYGYT	TRBV18
ATSRTETSGSYFEQY	TRBV15
ASSSTGKAYNKQF	TRBV7-2
ASSPPVRDLAKNIQY	TRBV18
ASSSGAKSTDTQY	TRBV27
ASSSTGYNTEAF	TRBV7-9
ASSIIRGETQY	TRBV7-2
ASSPPGTGMNTEAF	TRBV18
ASSANGKGDRYGNQPQH	TRBV19
ASSIQGWIDSPLH	TRBV4-2
ASSTRDREASYEQY	TRBV5-1
ASGSLASADTQY	TRBV27